The entry that follows covers one TCR beta chain sequence. The source of the sample is a study of beta chain features in type 1 diabetes. Germline V gives CDR1 SGHRS, CDR2 YFSETQ. CDR3 length: 16 residues. After removal of 0 bases from V and 4 bases from J, the junction contained 9 bases not matched to a gene. Since all of the isolated RNA was reverse transcribed, expressed TCRB transcripts were what got sequenced. Some clones are missing from TCRdb's copy, which holds only in-frame ones; the method was immunoSEQ multiplex PCR. The sample has under 400,000 clones, about 19% seen once. The receptor was derived from a woman aged 18-30 years in good health. The sequenced material came from naive CD4+ T cells from blood. The chain recombines TRBV5-1 with TRBJ1-2; TRBD1 aligns across 7 bases. CDR3 sequence (DNA): TGCGCCAGCAGCTTGGCCACAGGGACAGAGCCCTATGGCTACACCTTC. This sequence encodes CASSLATGTEPYGYTF. Full variable domain (rest looked up from reference TRBV5-1 and TRBJ1-2): KAGVTQTPRYLIKTRGQQVTLSCSPISGHRSVSWYQQTPGQGLQFLFEYFSETQRNKGNFPGRFSGRQFSNSRSEMNVSTLELGDSALYLCASSLATGTEPYGYTFGSGTRLTVV.